A single sample gave rise to the 18 T cell receptor beta chains below, sequenced in a study of tumor-infiltrating lymphocytes in primary liver carcinoma. The input was 500 ng total RNA; TCR beta cDNA was made from it with a constant-region primer. Slightly modified ARM-PCR served as the procedure for the TCR beta libraries. These libraries came from three rounds of nested multiplex PCR. TRBV1-TRBV30 forward primers and a C-beta reverse primer were used in the first two PCR rounds, which each ran for 9 to 10 cycles. In TCRdb, the multiplex PCR reads were re-called with MiXCR into one record per CDR3 protein. Among 150,000 to 200,000 distinct CDR3 sequences listed, over 45% were seen once. The study extracted blood RNA from unsorted whole blood and also extracted germline DNA. Sequencing was performed on peripheral blood. The receptors stem from a man between 40 and 49 years old with primary liver carcinoma and hepatitis B virus infection.

This clonotype has a handful of counts. This clone may be a read error of a much larger clone one base away. The conserved phenylalanine or tryptophan is not found at the CDR3 terminus, so this likely reflects a read error. This chain connects TRBV11-1 to TRBJ2-7, with unresolved D. The V and J ends lost 0 bases and 0 bases respectively, with 9 bases between them. Germline CDR1 is SGHAT and CDR2 is FQDESV (reference sequence). CDR3 length: 15 amino acids. CDR3 amino acids: CASSLAWASSYEQYL. In DNA, the CDR3 is TGTGCCAGCAGCTTAGCCTGGGCATCCTCCTACGAGCAGTACCTC.

This clonotype has ten or more counts. The chain uses TRBV11-2 and TRBJ1-4; D gene ambiguous. Per the germline V gene, CDR1 is SGHAT and CDR2 is FQNNGV. CDR3 length: 13 residues. With 5 bases removed from V and 4 bases from J, the gap between germline ends came to 8 bases. CDR3 sequence (DNA): TGTGCCAGCAGCGTCAGTCTTAATGAAAAACTGTTTTTT. This gives the protein CASSVSLNEKLFF.

The sample holds many counts of this clonotype. The chain is built from TRBV11-2 and TRBJ2-4; 10 bases are a match to TRBD2. In germline, CDR1 is SGHAT, CDR2 FQNNGV. This CDR3 spans 14 amino acids. V lost 5 bases and J lost 6; bases outside the gene matches: 4. The CDR3 DNA is TGTGCCAGCAGCGTAAGCGGGAGGGCAAACATTCAGTACTTC. Translation: CASSVSGRANIQYF.

This clonotype showed up many times. This sequence joins TRBV6-5 and TRBJ2-1; TRBD1 aligns across 9 bases. The V segment lost 5 bases and the J segment 3 bases; nucleotides outside the gene matches: 5. The V gene's germline CDR1 is MNHEY and CDR2 SVGAGI. The CDR3 totals 15 residues. In DNA form, the CDR3 reads TGTGCCAGCAGTCGGGACAGGGCAAGCTACAATGAGCAGTTCTTC. Translated: CASSRDRASYNEQFF.

With respect to this clonotype: No conserved phenylalanine or tryptophan is present at the end of the CDR3, so a read error is the likely explanation. This chain uses TRBV11-2 with TRBJ2-1; TRBD1 is a possible D gene (5 bases). Trimming left V 4 bases short and J 12 bases short, with 19 bases between. Germline lookup yields CDR1 SGHAT and CDR2 FQNNGV. The CDR3 totals 14 residues. CDR3 nucleotides: TGTGCCAGCAGCTCATCCGTTGGGGCGATGTGGCAGTTCTCC. Protein sequence: CASSSSVGAMWQFS.

This chain links TRBV6-6 with TRBJ2-3; perhaps TRBD1 as D (5 bases). Trimming took 2 bases from V and 4 from J, leaving 13 bases between them. Germline loops: CDR1 MNHNY, CDR2 SVGAGI (reference sequence). The CDR3 is 15 residues long. CDR3 amino acids: CASSYTGRVSDTQYF. The CDR3 nucleotides are TGTGCCAGCAGTTACACAGGCCGGGTCTCAGATACGCAGTATTTT.

J is TRBJ2-6 and V is TRBV6-1; 7 nucleotides line up with TRBD1. This CDR3 spans 19 amino acids. Losses at the gene ends were 10 bases for V and 3 bases for J; bases not matched to a gene: 21. Germline V gene data show CDR1 as MNHNS and CDR2 as SASEGT. The CDR3 region has the DNA TGTGCCACCGCACTGTACCCGGGACAGCGGATGCATGGGGCCAACGTCCTGACTTTC. As protein: CATALYPGQRMHGANVLTF.

The chain recombines TRBV12-3 or TRBV12-4 with TRBJ1-2; D is perhaps TRBD1 (5 bases). This CDR3 is 13 amino acids long. Trimming took 4 bases from V and 2 from J, leaving 8 bases between them. CDR3 residues: CASSSRQNYGYTF. DNA of the CDR3: TGTGCCAGCAGTTCGAGACAGAACTATGGCTACACCTTC.

The chain combines TRBV12-3 or TRBV12-4 with TRBJ2-7; D unresolved. V was pared by 2 bases and J by 5 bases, with 7 bases between. The CDR3 length is 12 residues. For the CDR3, the DNA is TGTGCCAGCAGTTTACACGGAAACGAGCAGTACTTC. Residues: CASSLHGNEQYF.

In the case of this clonotype: The junction does not match germline at one end; this may be a read error. Here the CDR3 DNA reads TGTGCCAGCAGTTTAGCCACAGGGGTCACTGAAGCATTCTTT. The encoded protein is CASSLATGVTEAFF. The chain has TRBV28 and TRBJ1-1; TRBD1 matches 7 bases. The CDR3 sequence is 14 residues long. CDR1 and CDR2 (germline): MDHEN, SYDVKM.

This clonotype has a handful of counts. The rearrangement uses TRBV6-5 and TRBJ2-1, with 7 nucleotides matching TRBD2. Germline loops: CDR1 MNHEY, CDR2 SVGAGI. The CDR3 covers 16 residues. The V segment lost 0 bases and the J segment 0 bases; nucleotides outside the gene matches: 2. The CDR3 spells CASSYSGGSSYNEQFF. In DNA, the CDR3 is TGTGCCAGCAGTTACTCTGGCGGGAGCTCCTACAATGAGCAGTTCTTC.

In its sample, this clonotype was seen many times. V usage is TRBV12-3 or TRBV12-4 and J usage is TRBJ2-1; unclear D gene. The CDR3 has 13 amino acids. The V end was cut by 3 bases, the J end by 3 bases, with 6 bases between. The CDR3 loop is CASSFGLYNEQFF. CDR3 DNA sequence: TGTGCCAGCAGTTTCGGGCTCTACAATGAGCAGTTCTTC.

Concerning this clonotype itself: A read error is possible here, since a much larger clone lies one base away. The chain employs TRBV11-2 and TRBJ2-7; the D call may be TRBD1 or TRBD2 (5 bases each). V was cut by 1 base and J by 8 bases, with 18 bases left in between. The germline V gene has CDR1 SGHAT and CDR2 FQNNGV. CDR3 size: 15 residues. CDR3 nucleotide sequence: TGTGCCAGCAGCTTAGGGATCCGGGACCAACCCCAGCAGTACTTC. This encodes CASSLGIRDQPQQYF.

Note on this clonotype: A much larger clone differs from this one at a single base, so this may be a read error. V is TRBV11-2 and J is TRBJ2-7; no firm D call. The germline gives CDR1 SGHAT, CDR2 FQNNGV. The CDR3 runs to 13 residues. Written as DNA, the CDR3 is TGTGTCAGCAGCTTAGATCGCAGGTACGAGCAGTACTTC. Its translation is CVSSLDRRYEQYF. Full variable domain (outside the CDR3, taken from reference TRBV11-2 and TRBJ2-7): EAGVAQSPRYKIIEKRQSVAFWCNPISGHATLYWYQQILGQGPKLLIQFQNNGVVDDSQLPKDRFSAERLKGVDSTLKIQPAKLEDSAVYLCVSSLDRRYEQYFGPGTRLTVT.

This clonotype was detected only a few times. CDR3 DNA sequence: TGTGCCAGCAGCTTGTTGGGAGACAGGGGGCAGGATACGCAGTATTTT. This codes for CASSLLGDRGQDTQYF. This chain connects TRBV5-6 to TRBJ2-3; 10 nucleotides align to TRBD1. V trimming: 1 base; J trimming: 6 bases; junction bases outside the gene matches: 8. This CDR3 has 16 amino acids. CDR1 and CDR2 from the germline V gene are SGHDT and YYEEEE.

This clonotype was observed a few times. This chain connects TRBV6-5 to TRBJ2-1; 7 nucleotides align to TRBD2. After removal of 5 bases from V and 2 bases from J, the junction contained 9 bases not matched to a gene. The germline gives CDR1 MNHEY, CDR2 SVGAGI. The CDR3 runs 16 residues. The CDR3 protein is CASSHRSTSAYNEQFF. CDR3 coding DNA: TGTGCCAGCAGTCATCGATCCACTAGCGCCTACAATGAGCAGTTCTTC.

This clonotype has more than one count but fewer than ten. This sequence joins TRBV6-6 and TRBJ1-1, with D unclear. Trimming stripped 5 bases from V and 4 bases from J, with 8 bases between. The CDR3 has 12 residues. Germline V gene data show CDR1 as MNHNY and CDR2 as SVGAGI (reference sequence). For the CDR3, the DNA is TGTGCCAGCAGTCCCAGGACCACTGAAGCTTTCTTT. It translates to CASSPRTTEAFF.

The rearrangement uses TRBV5-5 and TRBJ2-7; D is possibly TRBD1 (5 bases). The V end was cut by 0 bases, the J end by 2 bases, with 12 bases between. Germline V CDR1 and CDR2: SGHKS, YYEKEE (reference sequence). This CDR3 contains 15 residues. The CDR3 sequence: CASSLEPTAAYEQYF. The CDR3 DNA is TGTGCCAGCAGCTTGGAGCCGACAGCCGCCTACGAGCAGTACTTC.